This entry lists 19 T cell receptor beta chains sequenced from one sample in a study of early T cells in non-severe SARS-CoV-2 infection. TCRdb processed the 5' RACE reads anew with MiXCR; each CDR3 protein has one entry. The data show 90,000 to 120,000 distinct CDR3 sequences, with around 10% seen just once and around 3% held by the top ten. The sample comprised whole blood. Source of these receptors: an adult who was a healthcare worker with PCR-confirmed SARS-CoV-2 infection or an uninfected control (not recorded which).

This clonotype was counted only a few times. The V and J genes are TRBV3-1 and TRBJ2-4; D ambiguous. The ends were cut back, 1 base at V and 8 bases at J, with 9 bases in the middle. This CDR3 comprises 13 residues. CDR1 and CDR2 (germline): LGHDT, YNNKEL (reference sequence). DNA of the CDR3: TGTGCCAGCAGCCAAGGTGGTCAAGACATTCAGTACTTC. As protein: CASSQGGQDIQYF.

This clonotype was detected many times. CDR3 DNA: TGTGCCAGCAGCCAAGAGCGGGGCAGGGGAGACAATGAGCAGTTCTTC. It specifies CASSQERGRGDNEQFF. This chain links TRBV3-1 with TRBJ2-1; D may correspond to TRBD1 or TRBD2 (6 bases each). Trimming removed 0 bases from V and 5 bases from J, with 14 bases in between. Germline V gene data show CDR1 as LGHDT and CDR2 as YNNKEL (reference sequence). CDR3 length equals 16 residues.

There are a few counts of this clonotype. This chain uses TRBV7-2 with TRBJ2-5; D ambiguous. V lost 5 bases, J lost 0 bases, and 10 bases lay in between. CDR1 is SGHTA and CDR2 is FQGNSA in the germline V gene. The CDR3 loop spans 14 amino acids. This CDR3 is CASSPDSNQETQYF. CDR3 bases: TGTGCCAGCAGCCCCGACTCGAACCAAGAGACCCAGTACTTC.

This clonotype was seen a handful of times. This chain uses TRBV15 with TRBJ1-1; D uncertain. Trimming cost V 0 bases and J 0 bases, with 8 bases left between them. This CDR3 has 15 residues. The germline CDR1 and CDR2 sequences are LNHNV and YYDKDF (reference sequence). The CDR3, as DNA: TGTGCCACCAGCAGAGATGACTCTATGAACACTGAAGCTTTCTTT. This encodes CATSRDDSMNTEAFF.

At least ten counts were recorded for this clonotype. The rearrangement uses TRBV10-3 and TRBJ2-3, with 8 bases fitting TRBD2. The CDR3 covers 17 residues. CDR1 is ENHRY, CDR2 SYGVKD, per germline. The J segment lost 4 bases and the V segment lost 6 bases, leaving 15 bases of the junction unmatched. For the CDR3, the DNA is TGTGCCATCAGCGCCCCCGGTGGCGCGGGGGGCCCAGATACGCAGTATTTT. This sequence encodes CAISAPGGAGGPDTQYF.

This clonotype was detected ten times or more. The chain carries TRBV7-3 and TRBJ2-3, with no clear D. The CDR3 spans 12 residues. The germline V gene encodes CDR1 SGHTA and CDR2 FQGTGA. V was pared by 6 bases and J by 4 bases, with 8 bases between. CDR3 nucleotides: TGTGCCAGCAGGTTCGCATCAGATACGCAGTATTTT. Its translation: CASRFASDTQYF.

Only a few counts were recorded for this clonotype. The J gene is TRBJ2-6, the V gene TRBV29-1; D is possibly TRBD1 (6 bases). V lost 6 bases and J 0 bases, leaving 18 bases between the germline ends. CDR1 and CDR2 from the germline V gene are SQVTM and ANQGSEA. This CDR3 is 17 amino acids long. In nucleotides, the CDR3 is TGCAGCGTCCGCTGGACAGTCCCGAGCTCTGGGGCCAACGTCCTGACTTTC. Translated, it gives CSVRWTVPSSGANVLTF.

This clonotype came up a few times. J is TRBJ2-3 and V is TRBV7-6, with 9 bases lining up with TRBD2. The germline CDR1 and CDR2 sequences are SGHVS and FNYEAQ. The CDR3 has 17 residues. J gave up 0 bases and V 1 base, and 5 bases lay outside the gene matches. The CDR3 nucleotides read TGTGCCAGCAGCTTAGTCCCAGCGGGAGGAAGCACAGATACGCAGTATTTT. It is translated as CASSLVPAGGSTDTQYF.

This clonotype was detected ten times or more. The gene calls are TRBV7-9 and TRBJ2-3; 12 bases are a match to TRBD2. V was clipped by 5 bases and J by 3 bases; unmatched bases: 6. Germline V gene data show CDR1 as SEHNR and CDR2 as FQNEAQ (reference sequence). CDR3 size: 16 residues. The CDR3, as DNA: TGTGCCAGCAGCGAGACTAGCGGGAGTGGGACAGATACGCAGTATTTT. Translated, it gives CASSETSGSGTDTQYF.

This clonotype has a handful of counts. This chain uses TRBV2 with TRBJ2-1; possibly TRBD2 for D (5 bases). V gave up 1 base and J gave up 14 bases, with 12 bases separating them. In germline, CDR1 is SNHLY, CDR2 FYNNEI. The CDR3 loop spans 12 amino acids. CDR3 bases: TGTGCCAGCAGTGAAGTAACGGGGTCTGAGTTCTTC. Encoded protein: CASSEVTGSEFF.

This clonotype occurred many times. The J gene is TRBJ2-1, the V gene TRBV12-5, with D possibly TRBD1 on 5 matching bases. Per the germline V gene, CDR1 is LGHNT and CDR2 is FRNRAP. This CDR3 region has 13 residues. V shed 0 bases and J shed 8 bases, with 8 bases lying between them. CDR3 loop: CASGLVVGDEQFF. The CDR3, as DNA: TGTGCTAGTGGTTTGGTAGTAGGGGATGAGCAGTTCTTC. Full variable domain (outside the CDR3, taken from reference TRBV12-5 and TRBJ2-1): DARVTQTPRHKVTEMGQEVTMRCQPILGHNTVFWYRQTMMQGLELLAYFRNRAPLDDSGMPKDRFSAEMPDATLATLKIQPSEPRDSAVYFCASGLVVGDEQFFGPGTRLTVL.

There are a few counts of this clonotype. The chain recombines TRBV10-1 with TRBJ1-6; 10 bases map to TRBD1. The CDR3 consists of 16 residues. Germline V CDR1 and CDR2: WNHNN, SYGVQD (reference sequence). The V segment lost 5 bases and the J segment 9 bases; nucleotides outside the gene matches: 10. The CDR3 loop reads CASSSSPGQGLSPLHF. CDR3 in DNA: TGCGCCAGCAGTTCTTCTCCGGGACAGGGGCTTTCACCCCTCCACTTT.

This clonotype occurred a few times. The CDR3 DNA follows: TGTGCCAGTAGTATACAGGCTAGCGGGAGTTGGACAGATACGCAGTATTTT. It is translated as CASSIQASGSWTDTQYF. This chain uses TRBV19 with TRBJ2-3; 10 nucleotides line up with TRBD2. This CDR3 is 17 amino acids long. From germline, CDR1 is LNHDA and CDR2 SQIVND (reference sequence). The V and J ends lost 2 bases and 3 bases, in that order; junction bases with no gene match: 8. Filled out from reference TRBV19 and TRBJ2-3, the complete variable domain reads DGGITQSPKYLFRKEGQNVTLSCEQNLNHDAMYWYRQDPGQGLRLIYYSQIVNDFQKGDIAEGYSVSREKKESFPLTVTSAQKNPTAFYLCASSIQASGSWTDTQYFGPGTRLTVL.

The chain recombines TRBV3-1 with TRBJ1-2; a possible D gene is TRBD1 (5 bases). CDR1 and CDR2 (germline): LGHDT, YNNKEL (reference sequence). CDR3 length equals 12 residues. The germline V and J ends were trimmed by 1 base and 12 bases, with 12 bases remaining between them. CDR3 sequence reads: CASSQVGGTDTF. The CDR3 DNA reads as TGTGCCAGCAGCCAAGTCGGGGGGACGGACACCTTC.

The rearrangement joins TRBV9 to TRBJ2-3; D may be TRBD2 (7 bases). The CDR3 extends over 16 amino acids. CDR1 is SGDLS, CDR2 YYNGEE, per germline. Deletions cut 0 bases from V and 6 bases from J, with 17 bases between. CDR3 DNA sequence: TGTGCCAGCAGCGTAGCCTCCGTCCGGGGGGCTGATACGCAGTATTTT. The encoded protein is CASSVASVRGADTQYF.

The J gene is TRBJ2-7, the V gene TRBV13; 8 bases are shared with TRBD2. This CDR3 contains 16 residues. Germline V gene data show CDR1 as PRHDT and CDR2 as FYEKMQ (reference sequence). Trimming at V came to 5 bases and at J to 5 bases, leaving 14 bases not matched to a gene. The CDR3: CASSPATGGAGDEQYF. The DNA of the CDR3 is TGTGCCAGCAGCCCCGCGACCGGGGGGGCCGGGGACGAGCAGTACTTC.

The rearrangement links TRBV15 to TRBJ2-7; 9 nucleotides match TRBD1. The CDR3 is 15 amino acids. V gave up 5 bases and J gave up 1 base; unmatched junction bases: 6. Looked up from germline, CDR1 is LNHNV and CDR2 is YYDKDF (reference sequence). Here the CDR3 reads CATSPRTGASYEQYF. CDR3 in DNA: TGTGCCACCAGCCCCCGGACAGGGGCGTCCTACGAGCAGTACTTC.

This chain uses TRBV9 with TRBJ2-3; 12 nucleotides line up with TRBD2. The CDR3 length is 16 residues. Germline V gene sequence: CDR1 SGDLS, CDR2 YYNGEE. The V segment lost 4 bases and the J segment 3 bases; nucleotides outside the gene matches: 6. The CDR3 spells CASSSTSGGRTDTQYF. DNA for the CDR3: TGTGCCAGCAGCTCCACTAGCGGGGGGAGAACAGATACGCAGTATTTT.

V usage is TRBV7-2 and J usage is TRBJ1-2; no clear D. This CDR3 is built from 12 residues. The germline V gene encodes CDR1 SGHTA and CDR2 FQGNSA. V was pared by 5 bases and J by 11 bases, with 15 bases between. DNA of the CDR3: TGTGCCAGCAGCCCCGCCCCCCCGGGGTACACCTTC. It translates to CASSPAPPGYTF.